At least ten counts were recorded for the clone carrying this T cell receptor (beta chain). The target antigen is unknown. Germline loops: CDR1 SGHTA, CDR2 FQGNSA. This CDR3 has 11 residues. Trimming cost V 0 bases and J 6 bases, with 2 bases left between them. The entry originates in a study of T cell repertoires in cytomegalovirus infection. Study-level background: Public signatures in TCR beta pointed to CMV infection and matching HLA type.

One entry per CDR3 protein, called by TCRdb with MiXCR from the reads. This table has some 270,000 distinct CDR3 sequences, less than 25% appearing once. The clonotype was recovered from a human donor in good health (CMV status not recorded). Some clones in this sample may be carry-over from other donors' samples. J is TRBJ2-5 and V is TRBV7-2, with D unresolved. This specimen was cultured PBMCs, taken from culture after CMV antigen stimulation. The CDR3 region has the DNA TGTGCCAGCAGCTTAGCTCAGACCCAGTACTTC. This sequence encodes CASSLAQTQYF.